The clone carrying this T cell receptor beta chain was detected only a few times. The antigen is undetermined. TRB was amplified from roughly 250-500 ng of blood genomic DNA. This specimen comes from a study of T and B cells in COVID-19 patients. Findings and caveats of the study: Patients with COVID-19 reportedly showed strongly skewed T cell receptor beta variable and joining gene usage.

BIOMED2 TRB-A/B primer pools were used in multiplex TRB PCR. TCRdb processed the multiplex PCR reads anew with MiXCR; each CDR3 protein has one entry. Seen here are roughly 15,000 distinct CDR3 sequences, approximately 26% observed once, and the top ten hold approximately 3.4%. The V gene's germline CDR1 is KGHSH and CDR2 LQKENI. V gave up 5 bases and J gave up 4 bases, with 17 bases separating them. The CDR3 extends over 15 amino acids. The V gene is TRBV18, the J gene TRBJ1-1; weak D call: TRBD1 (6 bases). The sequence was obtained from a human donor who had recovered from COVID-19. Sequencing input: blood. CDR3 protein: CASSDTIQGGTEAFF. For the CDR3, the DNA is TGTGCCAGCTCAGATACAATACAGGGTGGCACTGAAGCTTTCTTT.